This T cell receptor (beta chain) was recorded in a study of molecular identifiers for immune sequencing clone quantification. For the study at large: In replicates, RNA from roughly 21,000 or 96,000 naive CD8 cells was divided five ways and four parts were sequenced. Study results and limitations: Highly expanded clone sizes could be underestimated by identical TCR molecules sharing a barcode.

The sorting of naive CD8 T cells used the CD8+CD4-CCR7+CD45RA+ phenotype. To note about this clonotype: Its antigen remains unidentified.

TCRdb ran MiXCR on the PCR reads and lists one entry per CDR3 protein. The table records hundreds of thousands of distinct CDR3 sequences, 25% of them present only once. Germline CDR1 and CDR2: LGHNA and YNFKEQ. This CDR3 comprises 15 residues. The J segment lost 7 bases and the V segment lost 0 bases, leaving 4 bases of the junction unmatched. Sequenced input: naive CD8+ T cells from blood, with Jurkat cell RNA spiked in. Specified subset: FACS-sorted CD8+CD4-CCR7+CD45RA+ naive T cells. This chain uses TRBV4-2 with TRBJ2-1; 9 nucleotides agree with TRBD2. The source is a human donor in good health. Some libraries in this study had Jurkat cell RNA spiked in. CDR3 coding DNA: TGTGCCAGCAGCCAAGAGCTAGCGGGAAGGAATGAGCAGTTCTTC. The encoded protein is CASSQELAGRNEQFF.